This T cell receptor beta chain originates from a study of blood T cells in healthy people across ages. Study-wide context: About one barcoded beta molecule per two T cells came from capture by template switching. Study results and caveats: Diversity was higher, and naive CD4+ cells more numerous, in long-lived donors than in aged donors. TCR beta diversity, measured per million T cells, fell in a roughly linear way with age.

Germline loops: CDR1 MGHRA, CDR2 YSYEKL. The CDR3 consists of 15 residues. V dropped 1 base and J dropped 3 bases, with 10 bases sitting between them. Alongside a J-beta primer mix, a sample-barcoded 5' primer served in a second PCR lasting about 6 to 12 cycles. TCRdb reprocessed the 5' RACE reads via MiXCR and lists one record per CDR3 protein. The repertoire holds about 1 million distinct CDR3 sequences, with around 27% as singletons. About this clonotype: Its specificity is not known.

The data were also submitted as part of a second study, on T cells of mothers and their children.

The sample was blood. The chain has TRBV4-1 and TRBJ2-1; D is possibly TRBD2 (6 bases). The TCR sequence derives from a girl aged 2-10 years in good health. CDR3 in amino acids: CASSQGGDFYNEQFF. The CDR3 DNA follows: TGCGCCAGCAGCCAAGGGGGGGACTTCTACAATGAGCAGTTCTTC.